These 3 T cell receptor beta chains were sequenced from one sample in a study of CD8+ T cells in alopecia areata. Treatment here: oral pan-JAK inhibitor, 5-10 mg twice daily. Once RNA had been extracted, it was reverse transcribed into cDNA to act as the sequencing template. Libraries were prepared by immunoSEQ multiplex PCR; TCRdb keeps only in-frame clonotypes and omits some of them. Among under 200,000 clones, around 59% were seen once, and the ten largest hold approximately 15%. This specimen was CD4+ T cells sorted from blood, taken at week 24, from a patient treated with tofacitinib. The receptors shown here come from a human donor with alopecia areata.

The rearrangement links TRBV4-1 to TRBJ1-1; D perhaps matches TRBD1 (6 bases). This CDR3 contains 15 residues. Germline V gives CDR1 MGHRA, CDR2 YSYEKL. The germline V and J ends were trimmed by 4 bases and 7 bases, with 19 bases remaining between them. CDR3 sequence reads: CASSRFRGVYDEAFF. The CDR3 coding sequence is TGCGCCAGCAGCCGGTTCAGGGGTGTCTATGATGAAGCTTTCTTT.

The chain joins TRBV29-1 to TRBJ2-6; D uncertain. This CDR3 contains 17 residues. Germline CDR1 reads SQVTM; CDR2 reads ANQGSEA. The ends were cut back, 5 bases at V and 5 bases at J, with 22 bases in the middle. The CDR3 nucleotides are TGCAGCGTTATCTGTCTACTAATACAAAGTCGGGCCAACGTCCTGACTTTC. The encoded protein is CSVICLLIQSRANVLTF.

In this sample, this clone turned up a few times. J is TRBJ2-1 and V is TRBV7-2, with 9 bases identical to TRBD2. This CDR3 region has 15 residues. The germline V gene encodes CDR1 SGHTA and CDR2 FQGNSA. V gave up 4 bases and J gave up 3 bases; unmatched junction bases: 4. CDR3 amino acids: CASSSSGANYNEQFF. The CDR3 DNA follows: TGTGCCAGCAGCTCTAGCGGGGCAAACTACAATGAGCAGTTCTTC.